This T cell receptor (beta chain) came from a study of shared clonotypes between healthy human individuals. The study's findings and limits: At large depth, rarefaction still showed sorted-subset sequencing to be incomplete.

Remarks on this clone: As yet, its antigen is unknown.

A deep-level run was used for the assay. The data were produced by immunoSEQ multiplex PCR, yet TCRdb's version contains in-frame clones alone and is incomplete. This sample yields millions of clones, of which roughly 91% are seen a single time; 1.5% to 2% belongs to the top ten. Germline V CDR1 and CDR2: SEHNR, FQNEAQ (reference sequence). The CDR3 consists of 15 residues. Trimming cost V 3 bases and J 0 bases, with 9 bases left between them. Positively selected for CCR7, the CD45RO-negative cells used as naive CD8 cells excluded terminally differentiated effector memory CD45RA+ cells. Healthy and HIV-negative, the adult donors had no recent acute infections or vaccinations.

The sequenced material came from naive CD8+ T cells from PBMCs. This TCR derives from a man aged 18-30 years in good health. Some clones in this sample may be carry-over from other donors' samples. This chain joins TRBV7-9 and TRBJ1-3, with D uncertain. DNA of the CDR3: TGTGCCAGCAGCTTTAACAGTTTCTCTGGAAACACCATATATTTT. Its translation is CASSFNSFSGNTIYF.